The clone carrying this T cell receptor beta chain was counted between two and nine times. Its antigen is as yet unknown. This may arise from a read error, as a much more abundant clone is one base away. From germline, CDR1 is SQVTM and CDR2 ANQGSEA. The CDR3 loop spans 13 amino acids. The researchers produced TCR beta cDNA from 400 to 650 ng total RNA with a constant-region primer. Generation of the TCR beta libraries relied on three nested multiplex PCR rounds using slightly modified ARM-PCR. Use of TRBV1-TRBV30 forward primers with a C-beta reverse primer characterized the first two PCR rounds, which lasted around 10 cycles each. TCRdb called the multiplex PCR reads again in MiXCR, with one record for every CDR3 protein. Here the sample spans 100,000 to 150,000 distinct CDR3 sequences, 55% to 75% being singletons. Co-extraction of both nucleic acids (RNA and DNA) used 20-30 mg of unsorted bulk tissue.

The data stem from a study of tumor-infiltrating lymphocytes in primary liver carcinoma. Study details: Sequenced samples came back with roughly 3.5 to 7.13 million productive TCRbeta reads, and the counts looked alike across tissue types.

The study's findings and limits: Only about 7.5-24% of top clones appeared in all five tumor regions.

Sequenced input: liver tumor tissue from sampling region 3. Stated subset: tumor region T3, left-lateral pole. The J gene is TRBJ2-1, the V gene TRBV29-1; D uncertain. The receptor's source is a woman aged 55-75 years with primary liver carcinoma and hepatitis B virus infection. CDR3 DNA sequence: TGCAGCGTTGGACGGAGCTCCTACGATGAGCAGTTCTTC. Translating gives CSVGRSSYDEQFF.